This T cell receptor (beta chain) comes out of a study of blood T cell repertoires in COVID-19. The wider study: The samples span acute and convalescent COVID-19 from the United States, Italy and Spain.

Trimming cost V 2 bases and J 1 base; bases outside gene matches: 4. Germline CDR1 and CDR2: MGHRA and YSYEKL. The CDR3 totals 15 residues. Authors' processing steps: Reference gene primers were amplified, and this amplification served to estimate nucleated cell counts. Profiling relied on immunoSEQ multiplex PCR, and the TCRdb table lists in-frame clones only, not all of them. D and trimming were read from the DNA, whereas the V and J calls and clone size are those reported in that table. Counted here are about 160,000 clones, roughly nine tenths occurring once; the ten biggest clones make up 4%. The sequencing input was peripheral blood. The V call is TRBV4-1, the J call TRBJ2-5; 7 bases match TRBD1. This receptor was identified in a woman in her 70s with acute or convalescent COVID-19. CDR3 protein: CASSQTGTAQETQYF. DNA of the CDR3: TGCGCCAGCAGCCAAACCGGGACAGCCCAAGAGACCCAGTACTTC.